These T cell receptor beta chains were read from a single sample in a study of T cell responses to AZD1222 COVID-19 vaccine. Assay: immunoSEQ multiplex PCR; the TCRdb copy retains only in-frame clones and omits some. The sample lists 100,000 to 150,000 clones; 92% were seen once. Sequencing used peripheral blood, obtained on day 0 of AZD1222 vaccination. These receptors originate from an adult in good health. Each CDR3 is given with its conserved first and last residue. The D gene is left open where the match is weak. Clone sizes are given selectively: once, few, many, or a class where the clone is expanded.

CASSSLDRGGPYEQYF	TGCGCCAGCAGCTCCCTGGACAGGGGGGGACCCTACGAGCAGTACTTC	TRBJ2-7	TRBV5-1	TRBD1	NA	16
CASSAFGRGSYEQYF	TGTGCCAGCAGTGCGTTCGGCAGGGGGTCCTACGAGCAGTACTTC	TRBJ2-7	TRBV6-2/TRBV6-3	TRBD1	NA	15
CATQSGRVNSPLHF	TGTGCTACACAATCTGGCAGGGTAAATTCACCCCTCCACTTT	TRBJ1-6	TRBV7-6	NA	NA	14
CASSLKYEQYF	TGTGCCAGCAGCCTTAAATACGAGCAGTACTTC	TRBJ2-7	TRBV3-1/TRBV3-2	NA	NA	11
CAWSASGFTDTQYF	TGTGCCTGGAGTGCTAGCGGGTTCACAGATACGCAGTATTTT	TRBJ2-3	TRBV30	TRBD2	NA	14
CASSRWLSNGQPQHF	TGTGCCAGCAGCCGCTGGCTTTCAAACGGCCAGCCCCAGCATTTT	TRBJ1-5	TRBV6-5	NA	NA	15
CASSLRGSGRASYNEQFF	TGTGCCAGCAGCTTACGGGGTAGCGGGAGGGCCTCCTACAATGAGCAGTTCTTC	TRBJ2-1	TRBV7-9	TRBD2	NA	18
CASSYSMETQYF	TGTGCCAGCAGTTACTCGATGGAGACCCAGTACTTC	TRBJ2-5	TRBV6-5	NA	NA	12
CASSTLAGGTTGELFF	TGTGCCAGTAGTACACTAGCGGGAGGGACCACCGGGGAGCTGTTTTTT	TRBJ2-2	TRBV19	TRBD2	NA	16
CAISPGNTEAFF	TGTGCCATCTCCCCAGGGAACACTGAAGCTTTCTTT	TRBJ1-1	TRBV10-3	NA	NA	12
CATSVRFLGELFF	TGTGCCACCAGCGTGAGATTTTTAGGGGAGCTGTTTTTT	TRBJ2-2	TRBV15	NA	once	13
CASSPRDLFTDTQYF	TGTGCCAGCAGCCCACGGGACTTATTCACAGATACGCAGTATTTT	TRBJ2-3	TRBV7-2	NA	NA	15
CASSAIQGSQYF	TGTGCCAGTAGTGCAATACAGGGTTCGCAGTATTTT	TRBJ2-3	TRBV19	NA	NA	12
CASSLAAFRTEAFF	TGTGCCAGCAGCTTGGCTGCGTTTCGGACTGAAGCTTTCTTT	TRBJ1-1	TRBV5-4	NA	few	14
CASSVGSTDTQYF	TGTGCCAGCAGCGTTGGGAGCACAGATACGCAGTATTTT	TRBJ2-3	TRBV28	NA	NA	13
CASSGDTVNYGYTF	TGTGCCAGCAGTGGGGACACCGTTAACTATGGCTACACCTTC	TRBJ1-2	TRBV2	NA	NA	14
CASSIFDRRDPLYNEQFF	TGTGCCAGTAGTATATTTGACAGGCGGGACCCCCTTTACAATGAGCAGTTCTTC	TRBJ2-1	TRBV19	NA	NA	18
CASSSRGGANVLTF	TGTGCCAGCAGTTCCCGAGGAGGGGCCAACGTCCTGACTTTC	TRBJ2-6	TRBV27	NA	NA	14